Below, 25 T cell receptor beta chains from the same sample are listed, as sequenced in a study of shared clonotypes between healthy human individuals. Generated by immunoSEQ multiplex PCR, the TCRdb table keeps only in-frame clones and is missing some. Here the sample spans hundreds of thousands of clones, about 80% being singletons. The sequenced sample was memory CD4+ T cells sorted from blood. The subset here: CD45RA-negative fraction. These receptor sequences come from a woman under 40 in good health.

CDR3 sequence reads: CASSSGTSGSREQYF. For the CDR3, the DNA is TGTGCCAGCAGTTCCGGGACTAGCGGGAGTCGGGAGCAGTACTTC. The chain links TRBV9 to TRBJ2-7, with TRBD2 matching over 14 bases. V shed 5 bases, J shed 7 bases, and the junction held 8 bases outside the gene matches. CDR1 is SGDLS, CDR2 YYNGEE, per germline. The CDR3 spans 15 residues.

The chain employs TRBV6-1 and TRBJ2-1; maybe TRBD2 (6 bases). From germline, CDR1 is MNHNS and CDR2 SASEGT. This CDR3 spans 15 amino acids. V was cut by 7 bases and J by 4 bases, with 17 bases left in between. This chain's CDR3 is CASTDGTQLYNEQFF. The CDR3 DNA follows: TGTGCCAGCACTGACGGGACTCAACTTTACAATGAGCAGTTCTTC.

V is TRBV4-1 and J is TRBJ1-4, with D perhaps TRBD1 (5 bases). Germline values: CDR1 MGHRA, CDR2 YSYEKL. The length of the CDR3 is 15 residues. V was clipped by 8 bases and J by 3 bases, with 16 bases between them. CDR3 sequence: CASASPGLANEKLFF. The CDR3 DNA reads as TGCGCCAGCGCAAGTCCGGGGCTCGCTAATGAAAAACTGTTTTTT.

The V and J genes are TRBV11-2 and TRBJ2-3; D might be TRBD2 (6 bases). The length of the CDR3 is 13 residues. The V end was cut by 6 bases, the J end by 11 bases, with 18 bases between. Germline V lookup: CDR1 SGHAT, CDR2 FQNNGV. DNA of the CDR3: TGTGCCAGCAGTACCAGGGAGGACATCGGGCAGTATTTT. This encodes CASSTREDIGQYF.

J is TRBJ1-1 and V is TRBV19, with 7 nucleotides matching TRBD1. Germline CDR1 LNHDA, CDR2 SQIVND (reference sequence). The CDR3 is 14 amino acids. V shed 4 bases and J 4 bases; nucleotides not matched to a gene: 6. The CDR3 coding sequence is TGTGCCAGTAGTAGGGACAGATTAGGCACTGAAGCTTTCTTT. It codes for CASSRDRLGTEAFF. Looking up the rest from reference TRBV19 and TRBJ1-1 gives the full variable domain: DGGITQSPKYLFRKEGQNVTLSCEQNLNHDAMYWYRQDPGQGLRLIYYSQIVNDFQKGDIAEGYSVSREKKESFPLTVTSAQKNPTAFYLCASSRDRLGTEAFFGQGTRLTVV.

The chain has TRBV19 and TRBJ1-2; D is uncertain. This CDR3 has 13 residues. Germline V CDR1 and CDR2: LNHDA, SQIVND (reference sequence). V was cut by 5 bases and J by 9 bases, with 16 bases left in between. The CDR3 DNA follows: TGTGCCAGTAGTCCGTTCCTTCAAAAAAGCTACACCTTC. Translating gives CASSPFLQKSYTF. Supplemented by reference TRBV19 and TRBJ1-2, the full variable domain reads DGGITQSPKYLFRKEGQNVTLSCEQNLNHDAMYWYRQDPGQGLRLIYYSQIVNDFQKGDIAEGYSVSREKKESFPLTVTSAQKNPTAFYLCASSPFLQKSYTFGSGTRLTVV.

J is TRBJ2-1 and V is TRBV11-3; the D gene could be TRBD1 or TRBD2 (5 bases each). The V gene's germline CDR1 is SGHNT and CDR2 YENEEA. CDR3 length: 14 residues. V lost 1 base and J 7 bases, leaving 11 bases between the germline ends. The CDR3 nucleotides read TGTGCCAGCAGCTTAGGCCGGGGCCGGAATGAGCAGTTCTTC. Translating it yields CASSLGRGRNEQFF. The entire variable domain, with the rest obtained from reference TRBV11-3 and TRBJ2-1, is as follows: EAGVVQSPRYKIIEKKQPVAFWCNPISGHNTLYWYLQNLGQGPELLIRYENEEAVDDSQLPKDRFSAERLKGVDSTLKIQPAELGDSAVYLCASSLGRGRNEQFFGPGTRLTVL.

V and J are TRBV6-6 and TRBJ2-3; 7 positions match TRBD1. This CDR3 is 14 amino acids long. Unmatched junction bases numbered 5, after V lost 2 bases and J lost 6 bases. The germline V gene has CDR1 MNHNY and CDR2 SVGAGI (reference sequence). The CDR3 loop reads CASSYRQGIDTQYF. The CDR3 DNA is TGTGCCAGCAGTTACCGACAGGGTATCGATACGCAGTATTTT.

This chain uses TRBV7-8 with TRBJ2-7, with 10 bases that match TRBD2. The V segment lost 5 bases and the J segment 4 bases; nucleotides outside the gene matches: 11. The germline V gene encodes CDR1 SGHVS and CDR2 FQNEAQ. This CDR3 comprises 16 residues. CDR3 loop: CASSGWTSGFGYEQYF. Here the CDR3 DNA reads TGTGCCAGCAGCGGGTGGACTAGCGGTTTCGGGTACGAGCAGTACTTC.

The chain links TRBV29-1 to TRBJ1-4; a weak D match, TRBD1 (5 bases). The CDR3 has 15 amino acids. Trimming pared 7 bases from V and 12 bases from J, leaving 27 bases between. Germline CDR1 and CDR2: SQVTM and ANQGSEA. The CDR3 DNA reads as TGCAGCGCCAGGGCTAGTGGCCAGGAGGCGGACGAACTGTTTTTT. Amino acids: CSARASGQEADELFF.

V usage is TRBV2 and J usage is TRBJ1-4, with a tentative D call TRBD1 (6 bases). V dropped 8 bases and J dropped 7 bases, with 17 bases sitting between them. In germline, CDR1 is SNHLY, CDR2 FYNNEI. The CDR3 extends over 14 amino acids. The CDR3 loop reads CASQGQSVGEKLFF. CDR3 sequence (DNA): TGTGCCAGCCAGGGGCAGAGCGTGGGTGAAAAACTGTTTTTT.

This clone was observed a few times. The chain links TRBV7-8 to TRBJ2-1; 7 bases are shared with TRBD2. V was pared by 3 bases and J by 4 bases, with 6 bases of the junction left unmatched. The CDR3 consists of 15 residues. Germline CDR1 is SGHVS and CDR2 is FQNEAQ. CDR3 region: CASSLGGRIYNEQFF. CDR3 nucleotide sequence: TGTGCCAGCAGCTTGGGCGGGAGAATTTACAATGAGCAGTTCTTC.

V is TRBV5-3 and J is TRBJ1-4, with a tentative D call TRBD1 (5 bases). TRBV5-3 is sorted into the ORF group, with uncertain function. V shed 4 bases and J shed 8 bases, with 15 bases lying between them. This CDR3 has 14 residues. The CDR3 here is CARSVGTAGEKLFF. As DNA, the CDR3 is TGTGCCAGAAGCGTGGGGACCGCGGGGGAAAAACTGTTTTTT.

The chain joins TRBV28 to TRBJ1-3; perhaps TRBD1 as D (5 bases). CDR1 MDHEN and CDR2 SYDVKM come from the germline V gene. The CDR3 has 14 residues. Trimming took 4 bases from V and 2 from J, leaving 9 bases between them. DNA of the CDR3: TGTGCCAGCAGTTCGTCGGGGGCTGGAAACACCATATATTTT. Translated, it gives CASSSSGAGNTIYF.

The rearrangement joins TRBV28 to TRBJ2-2, with D hard to call. The V end lost 10 bases, the J end lost 1 base, and 10 bases lay between the germline ends. The CDR3 length is 13 residues. The V gene's germline CDR1 is MDHEN and CDR2 SYDVKM. DNA of the CDR3: TGTGCCACCCATAGAATGAACACCGGGGAGCTGTTTTTT. Amino acid sequence: CATHRMNTGELFF. The full variable domain, completed using reference TRBV28 and TRBJ2-2, is DVKVTQSSRYLVKRTGEKVFLECVQDMDHENMFWYRQDPGLGLRLIYFSYDVKMKEKGDIPEGYSVSREKKERFSLILESASTNQTSMYLCATHRMNTGELFFGEGSRLTVL.

V usage is TRBV15 and J usage is TRBJ2-2; 11 nucleotides align to TRBD2. There are 19 residues in the CDR3. Germline V CDR1 and CDR2: LNHNV, YYDKDF (reference sequence). V shed 1 base and J 2 bases; nucleotides not matched to a gene: 9. CDR3: CATSRGLAGGPGNTGELFF. The DNA of the CDR3 is TGTGCCACCAGCAGAGGCCTAGCGGGAGGCCCGGGAAACACCGGGGAGCTGTTTTTT.

This clone was seen a single time. The chain combines TRBV27 with TRBJ2-7, with TRBD2 identical over 9 bases. There are 16 residues in the CDR3. J lost 2 bases, V lost 5 bases, and 10 bases had no gene match. CDR1 and CDR2 from the germline V gene are MNHEY and SMNVEV (reference sequence). CDR3 sequence reads: CASSLSGTSRTYEQYF. For the CDR3, the DNA is TGTGCCAGCAGTCTCTCCGGGACTAGCAGGACCTACGAGCAGTACTTC.

This clone turned up a few times. V is TRBV5-1 and J is TRBJ1-2, with D possibly TRBD1 on 6 matching bases. Trimming left V 0 bases short and J 3 bases short, with 12 bases between. CDR1 is SGHRS, CDR2 YFSETQ, per germline. This CDR3 comprises 15 residues. The CDR3 protein is CASSLAGDTDYGYTF. The DNA for the CDR3 is TGCGCCAGCAGCTTGGCCGGGGACACCGACTATGGCTACACCTTC.

This sequence joins TRBV5-1 and TRBJ2-1, with TRBD1 identical over 11 bases. The CDR3 extends over 15 amino acids. Germline assignment: CDR1 SGHRS and CDR2 YFSETQ. Trimming took 1 base from V and 9 from J; bases not matched to a gene: 6. This chain's CDR3 is CASSLKGQGGGEQFF. The CDR3 DNA sequence: TGCGCCAGCAGCTTGAAGGGACAGGGGGGCGGTGAGCAGTTCTTC.

The gene calls are TRBV5-1 and TRBJ1-2, with D possibly TRBD1 on 5 matching bases. Trimming shortened V by 1 base and J by 2 bases, and 12 bases separated the two germline ends. The V gene's germline CDR1 is SGHRS and CDR2 YFSETQ. The CDR3 has 15 amino acids. The CDR3 DNA sequence: TGCGCCAGCAGCTTGCCCCGGGACCGCAACTATGGCTACACCTTC. Translated, it gives CASSLPRDRNYGYTF.

This clone was observed a single time. This chain joins TRBV19 and TRBJ2-1; the D gene is possibly TRBD1 (6 bases). The germline V gene encodes CDR1 LNHDA and CDR2 SQIVND (reference sequence). Trimming took 7 bases from V and 7 from J, leaving 14 bases between them. The CDR3 totals 13 residues. CDR3 coding DNA: TGTGCCAGTAAACCGACAGGCGGTAATGAGCAGTTCTTC. Translating it yields CASKPTGGNEQFF.

CDR3 sequence (DNA): TGTGCCAGCAGCCGAGAGGGGGAGACCCAGTACTTC. Translated: CASSREGETQYF. This rearrangement joins TRBV7-7 to TRBJ2-5; either TRBD1 or TRBD2 may supply D (5 bases each). CDR1 and CDR2 from the germline V gene are SSHAT and FNYEAQ (reference sequence). The CDR3 sequence is 12 residues long. The V end lost 5 bases, the J end lost 5 bases, and 9 bases lay between the germline ends.

This chain connects TRBV30 to TRBJ1-5; 7 bases agree with TRBD1. Unmatched junction bases numbered 4, after V lost 1 base and J lost 4 bases. The CDR3 spans 14 residues. Germline assignment: CDR1 GTSNPN and CDR2 SVGIG (reference sequence). CDR3 nucleotide sequence: TGTGCCTGGAGTGCTACAGGGGTTAATCAGCCCCAGCATTTT. This codes for CAWSATGVNQPQHF. The entire variable domain, with the rest obtained from reference TRBV30 and TRBJ1-5, is as follows: SQTIHQWPATLVQPVGSPLSLECTVEGTSNPNLYWYRQAAGRGLQLLFYSVGIGQISSEVPQNLSASRPQDRQFILSSKKLLLSDSGFYLCAWSATGVNQPQHFGDGTRLSIL.

The chain carries TRBV5-1 and TRBJ2-2, with D possibly matching TRBD2 (6 bases). Germline CDR1 SGHRS, CDR2 YFSETQ. The CDR3 has 14 amino acids. Deletions cut 5 bases from V and 5 bases from J, with 13 bases between. Written as DNA, the CDR3 is TGCGCCAGCAGATGGGACTCCACGACCGGGGAGCTGTTTTTT. Amino acid sequence: CASRWDSTTGELFF.

This clone was observed a few times. The chain uses TRBV2 and TRBJ2-2; D is possibly TRBD2 (6 bases). The CDR3 has 12 amino acids. The germline V and J ends were trimmed by 6 bases and 7 bases, with 9 bases remaining between them. The V gene's germline CDR1 is SNHLY and CDR2 FYNNEI. The chain's CDR3 is CASSRLVGELFF. The CDR3 region has the DNA TGTGCCAGCAGCCGACTAGTCGGGGAGCTGTTTTTT.